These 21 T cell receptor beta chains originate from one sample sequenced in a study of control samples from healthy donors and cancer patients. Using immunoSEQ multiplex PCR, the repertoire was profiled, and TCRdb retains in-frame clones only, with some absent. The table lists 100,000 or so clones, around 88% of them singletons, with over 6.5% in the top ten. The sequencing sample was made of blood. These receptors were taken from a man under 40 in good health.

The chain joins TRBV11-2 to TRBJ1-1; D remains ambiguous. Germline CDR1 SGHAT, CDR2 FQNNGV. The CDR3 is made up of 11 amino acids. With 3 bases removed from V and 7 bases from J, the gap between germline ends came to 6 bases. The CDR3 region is CASSFRDEAFF. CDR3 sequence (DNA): TGTGCCAGCAGCTTCCGGGATGAAGCTTTCTTT. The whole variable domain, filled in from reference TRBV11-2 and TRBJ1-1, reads EAGVAQSPRYKIIEKRQSVAFWCNPISGHATLYWYQQILGQGPKLLIQFQNNGVVDDSQLPKDRFSAERLKGVDSTLKIQPAKLEDSAVYLCASSFRDEAFFGQGTRLTVV.

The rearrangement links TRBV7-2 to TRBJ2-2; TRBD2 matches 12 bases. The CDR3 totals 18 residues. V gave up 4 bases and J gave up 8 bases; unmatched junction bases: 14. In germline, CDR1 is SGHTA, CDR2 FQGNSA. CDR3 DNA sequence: TGTGCCAGCAGCTCGAACACCGCTAGCGGGAGGGCCGGAGGGGAGCTGTTTTTT. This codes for CASSSNTASGRAGGELFF.

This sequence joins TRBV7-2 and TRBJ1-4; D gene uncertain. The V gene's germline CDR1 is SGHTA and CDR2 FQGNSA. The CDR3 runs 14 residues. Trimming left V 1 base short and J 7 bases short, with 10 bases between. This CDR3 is CASSLVKLGEKLFF. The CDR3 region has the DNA TGTGCCAGCAGCTTAGTTAAGTTGGGTGAAAAACTGTTTTTT.

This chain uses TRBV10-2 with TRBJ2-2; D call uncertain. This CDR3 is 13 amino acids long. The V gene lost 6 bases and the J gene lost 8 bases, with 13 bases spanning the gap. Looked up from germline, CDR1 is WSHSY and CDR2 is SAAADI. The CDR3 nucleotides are TGCGCCAGCAGGTTATCTCAGAGGGGGGAGCTGTTTTTT. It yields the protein CASRLSQRGELFF.

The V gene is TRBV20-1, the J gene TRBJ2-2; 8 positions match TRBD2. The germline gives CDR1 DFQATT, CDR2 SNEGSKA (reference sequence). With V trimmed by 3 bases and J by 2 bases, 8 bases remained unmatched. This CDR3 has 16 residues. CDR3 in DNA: TGCAGTGCTAGTAGGATCCGGGGGGGCAACACCGGGGAGCTGTTTTTT. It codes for CSASRIRGGNTGELFF.

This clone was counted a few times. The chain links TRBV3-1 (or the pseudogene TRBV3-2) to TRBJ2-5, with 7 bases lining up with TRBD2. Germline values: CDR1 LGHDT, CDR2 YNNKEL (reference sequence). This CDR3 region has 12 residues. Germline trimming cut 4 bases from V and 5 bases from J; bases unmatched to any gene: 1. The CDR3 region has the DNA TGTGCCAGCAGCCCCGGGGGGGAGACCCAGTACTTC. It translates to CASSPGGETQYF.

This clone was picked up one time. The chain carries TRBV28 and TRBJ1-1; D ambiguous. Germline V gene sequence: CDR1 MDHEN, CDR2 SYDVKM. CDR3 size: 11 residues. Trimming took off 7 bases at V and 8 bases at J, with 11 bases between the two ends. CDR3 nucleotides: TGTGCCAGCACCTCCGTAGGGGAAGCTTTCTTT. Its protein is CASTSVGEAFF.

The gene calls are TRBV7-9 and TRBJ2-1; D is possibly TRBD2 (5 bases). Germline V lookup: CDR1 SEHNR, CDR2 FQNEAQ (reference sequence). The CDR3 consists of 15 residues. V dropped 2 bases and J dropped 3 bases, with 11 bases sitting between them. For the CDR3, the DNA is TGTGCCAGCAGCTTATATGAGGGTTACTACAATGAGCAGTTCTTC. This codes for CASSLYEGYYNEQFF.

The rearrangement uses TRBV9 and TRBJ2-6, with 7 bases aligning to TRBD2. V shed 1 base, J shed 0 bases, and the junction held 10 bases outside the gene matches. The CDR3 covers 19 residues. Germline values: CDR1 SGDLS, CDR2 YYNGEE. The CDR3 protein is CASSVRSSGRSSGANVLTF. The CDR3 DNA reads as TGTGCCAGCAGCGTACGGTCTAGCGGAAGAAGCTCTGGGGCCAACGTCCTGACTTTC.

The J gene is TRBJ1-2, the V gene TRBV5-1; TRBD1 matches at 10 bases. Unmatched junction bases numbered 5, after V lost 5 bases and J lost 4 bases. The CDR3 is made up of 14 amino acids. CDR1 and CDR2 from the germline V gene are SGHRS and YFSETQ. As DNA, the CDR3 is TGCGCCAGCAGAGTGACAGGGGGCAGCTATGGCTACACCTTC. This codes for CASRVTGGSYGYTF.

The CDR3 DNA follows: TGTGCCAGCAGCTTAGGGCAGCTAGACAATCAGCCCCAGCATTTT. It specifies CASSLGQLDNQPQHF. V usage is TRBV7-2 and J usage is TRBJ1-5; D remains ambiguous. The V and J ends lost 1 base and 3 bases respectively, with 10 bases between them. CDR3 length equals 15 residues. CDR1 and CDR2 from the germline V gene are SGHTA and FQGNSA.

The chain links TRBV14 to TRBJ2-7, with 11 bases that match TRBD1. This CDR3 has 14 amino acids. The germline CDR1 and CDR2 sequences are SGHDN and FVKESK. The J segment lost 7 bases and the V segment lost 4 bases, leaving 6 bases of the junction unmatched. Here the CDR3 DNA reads TGTGCCAGCAGCCTGGAGGACAGGGGGCGAGAGCAGTACTTC. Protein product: CASSLEDRGREQYF.

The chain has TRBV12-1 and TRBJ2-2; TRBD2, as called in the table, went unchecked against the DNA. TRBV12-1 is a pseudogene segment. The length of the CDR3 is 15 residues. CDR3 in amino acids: CASSFGVVCTGELFF. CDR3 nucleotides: TGTGCCAGCAGCTTTGGTGTAGTATGCACCGGGGAGCTGTTTTTT.

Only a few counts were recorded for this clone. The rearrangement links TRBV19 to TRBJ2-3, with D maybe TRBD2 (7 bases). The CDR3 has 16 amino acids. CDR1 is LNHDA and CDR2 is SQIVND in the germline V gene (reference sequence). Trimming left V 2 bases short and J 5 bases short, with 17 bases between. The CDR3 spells CASSISWGGQEDTQYF. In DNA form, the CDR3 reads TGTGCCAGTAGTATATCGTGGGGGGGGCAGGAAGATACGCAGTATTTT.

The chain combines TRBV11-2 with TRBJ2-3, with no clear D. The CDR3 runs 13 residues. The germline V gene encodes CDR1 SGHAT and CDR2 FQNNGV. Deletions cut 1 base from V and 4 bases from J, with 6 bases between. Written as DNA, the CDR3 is TGTGCCAGCAGCTTAGGAGTGGCAGATACGCAGTATTTT. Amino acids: CASSLGVADTQYF.

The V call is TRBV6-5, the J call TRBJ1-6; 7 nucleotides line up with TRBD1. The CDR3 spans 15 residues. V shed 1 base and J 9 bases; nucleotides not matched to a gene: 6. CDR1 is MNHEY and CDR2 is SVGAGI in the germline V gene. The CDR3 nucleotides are TGTGCCAGCAGTTACTGGATTGACAGGGTTTCACCCCTCCACTTT. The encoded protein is CASSYWIDRVSPLHF.

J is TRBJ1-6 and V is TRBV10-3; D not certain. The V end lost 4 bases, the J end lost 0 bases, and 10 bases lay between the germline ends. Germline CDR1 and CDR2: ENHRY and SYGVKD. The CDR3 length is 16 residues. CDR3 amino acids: CAISASSDSYNSPLHF. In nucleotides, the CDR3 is TGTGCCATCAGTGCCTCCTCCGACTCCTATAATTCACCCCTCCACTTT.

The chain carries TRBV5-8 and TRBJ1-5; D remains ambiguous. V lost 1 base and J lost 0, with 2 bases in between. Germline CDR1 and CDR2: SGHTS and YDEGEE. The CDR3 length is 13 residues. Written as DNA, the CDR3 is TGTGCCAGCAGCTTGAATAGCAATCAGCCCCAGCATTTT. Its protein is CASSLNSNQPQHF.

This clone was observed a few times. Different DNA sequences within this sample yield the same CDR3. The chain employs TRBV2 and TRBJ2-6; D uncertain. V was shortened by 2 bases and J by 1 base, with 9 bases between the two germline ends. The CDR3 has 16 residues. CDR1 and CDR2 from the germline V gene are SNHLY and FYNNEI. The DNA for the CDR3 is TGTGCCAGCAGTGAATCGATTGGGTCTGGGGCCAACGTCCTGACTTTC. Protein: CASSESIGSGANVLTF.

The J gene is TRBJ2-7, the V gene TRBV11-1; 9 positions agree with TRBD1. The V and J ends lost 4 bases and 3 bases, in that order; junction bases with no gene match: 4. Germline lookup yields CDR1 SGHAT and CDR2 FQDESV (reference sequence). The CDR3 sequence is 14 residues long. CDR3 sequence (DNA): TGTGCCAGCAGCTGGACAGGGGACCTCTACGAGCAGTACTTC. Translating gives CASSWTGDLYEQYF.

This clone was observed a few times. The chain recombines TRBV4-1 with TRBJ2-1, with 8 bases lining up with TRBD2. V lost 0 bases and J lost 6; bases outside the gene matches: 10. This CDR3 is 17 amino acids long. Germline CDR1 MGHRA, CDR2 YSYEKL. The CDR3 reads CASSQDGGGLHPNEQFF. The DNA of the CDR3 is TGCGCCAGCAGCCAAGATGGCGGGGGGCTTCATCCCAATGAGCAGTTCTTC.